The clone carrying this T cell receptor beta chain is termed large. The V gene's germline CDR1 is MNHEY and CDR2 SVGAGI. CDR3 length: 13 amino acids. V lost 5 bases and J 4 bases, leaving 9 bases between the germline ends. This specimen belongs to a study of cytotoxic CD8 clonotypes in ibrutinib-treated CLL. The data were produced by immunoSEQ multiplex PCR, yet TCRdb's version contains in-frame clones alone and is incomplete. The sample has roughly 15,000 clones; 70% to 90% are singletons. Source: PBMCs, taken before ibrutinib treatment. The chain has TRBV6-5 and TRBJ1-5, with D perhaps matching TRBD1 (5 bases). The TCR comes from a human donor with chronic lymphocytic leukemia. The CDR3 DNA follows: TGTGCCAGCAGTCCCCAGGGAAATCAGCCCCAGCATTTT. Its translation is CASSPQGNQPQHF.